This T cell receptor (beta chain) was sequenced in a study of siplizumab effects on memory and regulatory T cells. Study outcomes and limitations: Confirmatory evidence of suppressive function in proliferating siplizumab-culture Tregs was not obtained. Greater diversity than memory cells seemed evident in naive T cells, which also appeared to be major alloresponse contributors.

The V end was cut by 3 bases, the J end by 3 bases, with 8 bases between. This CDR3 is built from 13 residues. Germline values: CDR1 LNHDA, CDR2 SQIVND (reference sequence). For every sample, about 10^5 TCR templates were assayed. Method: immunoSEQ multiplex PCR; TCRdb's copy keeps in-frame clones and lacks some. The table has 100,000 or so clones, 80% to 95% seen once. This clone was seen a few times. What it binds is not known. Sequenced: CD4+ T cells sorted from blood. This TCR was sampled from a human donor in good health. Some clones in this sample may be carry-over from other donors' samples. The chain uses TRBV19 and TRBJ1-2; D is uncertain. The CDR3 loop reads CASSIRADYGYTF. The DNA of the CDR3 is TGTGCCAGTAGTATTCGGGCCGACTATGGCTACACCTTC.